This TCR beta chain was captured in a study of beta chain features in type 1 diabetes. General study points: Compared with healthy donors, patients appeared to share more similar naive, central memory and regulatory TCRB repertoires. Shorter TCRB CDR3s, moderately but significantly so, were found in Type 1 diabetes patients in all four CD4+ subsets.

This clone turned up a few times. Its antigen is currently unknown. All of the isolated RNA was reverse transcribed, so expressed TCRB transcripts were sequenced. Profiled with immunoSEQ multiplex PCR; TCRdb holds only in-frame clones, not every one. Of 900,000 or so clones listed, roughly a sixth are singletons. The CDR3 runs to 15 residues. Germline V gene lookup returns CDR1 SGHTA and CDR2 FQGTGA. After removal of 4 bases from V and 1 base from J, the junction contained 5 bases not matched to a gene. Sequenced material: naive CD4+ T cells from blood. This chain uses TRBV7-3 with TRBJ2-3; TRBD2 matches 7 bases. The source of this sequence is a woman aged 18-29 years in good health. The CDR3 loop reads CASSWGGEGTDTQYF. As DNA, the CDR3 is TGTGCCAGCAGCTGGGGGGGAGAAGGCACAGATACGCAGTATTTT. The entire variable domain, with the rest obtained from reference TRBV7-3 and TRBJ2-3, is as follows: GAGVSQTPSNKVTEKGKYVELRCDPISGHTALYWYRQSLGQGPEFLIYFQGTGAADDSGLPNDRFFAVRPEGSVSTLKIQRTERGDSAVYLCASSWGGEGTDTQYFGPGTRLTVL.